One and the same sample provided the 9 T cell receptor beta chains below, sequenced in a study of T-cell memory formation after mild COVID-19. Each CDR3 protein gets one entry after TCRdb re-called the 5' RACE reads with MiXCR. The repertoire has about 430,000 distinct CDR3 sequences, 24% of them found once; the top ten carry 7.5% to 10%. The specimen was PBMCs or a T cell subset sorted from them (not recorded which). The receptor set was obtained from an adult woman who had mild COVID-19 (a few samples of this study predate the infection). Cell type and time point are not known.

This clonotype has just a few counts. CDR3 loop: CASVLWTGLATGELFF. The DNA of the CDR3 is TGTGCCAGCGTCTTGTGGACAGGGTTGGCCACCGGGGAGCTGTTTTTT. The V and J genes are TRBV5-6 and TRBJ2-2, with 8 bases aligning to TRBD1. Losses at the gene ends were 7 bases for V and 4 bases for J; bases not matched to a gene: 12. The CDR3 has 16 residues. Germline V lookup: CDR1 SGHDT, CDR2 YYEEEE.

V and J are TRBV5-1 and TRBJ2-7, with D tentatively TRBD2 (7 bases). The V gene's germline CDR1 is SGHRS and CDR2 YFSETQ. This CDR3 is 14 amino acids long. V lost 4 bases and J 6 bases, leaving 17 bases between the germline ends. Here the CDR3 reads CASSPGGRGFEQYF. CDR3 DNA: TGCGCCAGCAGCCCGGGGGGCAGGGGTTTCGAGCAGTACTTC.

This rearrangement joins TRBV12-3 or TRBV12-4 to TRBJ1-5, with 7 bases that match TRBD1. J lost 3 bases, V lost 5 bases, and 4 bases had no gene match. The CDR3 has 14 residues. In nucleotides, the CDR3 is TGTGCCAGCAGTCCTGAGGGGGCCAATCAGCCCCAGCATTTT. Protein product: CASSPEGANQPQHF.

In this sample, this clonotype turned up a few times. The V call is TRBV6-2 or TRBV6-3, the J call TRBJ1-5, with 10 bases fitting TRBD1. The junction had 9 bases not matched to a gene; V was cut back by 6 bases and J by 7 bases. The CDR3 is made up of 15 amino acids. Germline CDR1 and CDR2: MNHEY and SVGEGT. DNA of the CDR3: TGTGCCAGCAGCCGCCCGGGACAGGGGCCCCAGCCCCAGCATTTT. Its translation: CASSRPGQGPQPQHF.

This clonotype showed up just a few times. V and J are TRBV4-1 and TRBJ1-2; possible D gene TRBD1, 5 bases. This CDR3 is 18 amino acids long. CDR1 MGHRA and CDR2 YSYEKL come from the germline V gene. With 1 base removed from V and 4 bases from J, the gap between germline ends came to 22 bases. The CDR3 sequence: CASSQVCTGPGCGYGYTF. The DNA of the CDR3 is TGCGCCAGCAGCCAAGTCTGCACGGGGCCAGGGTGTGGCTATGGCTACACCTTC.

This clonotype showed up just a few times. CDR3: CASSPRGDRTDTQYF. The CDR3 region has the DNA TGTGCCAGCAGCCCCAGGGGGGACCGCACAGATACGCAGTATTTT. The V and J genes are TRBV6-4 and TRBJ2-3, with D possibly TRBD1 on 7 matching bases. The germline V gene has CDR1 MRHNA and CDR2 SNTAGT. The CDR3 sequence is 15 residues long. V lost 6 bases, J lost 1 base, and 14 bases lay in between.

The chain employs TRBV11-2 and TRBJ2-3, with 8 bases identical to TRBD2. Germline V gives CDR1 SGHAT, CDR2 FQNNGV. With V trimmed by 1 base and J by 2 bases, 11 bases remained unmatched. CDR3 length equals 18 residues. In DNA, the CDR3 is TGTGCCAGCAGCTTAGTCCCGCTAGGAGCGGGGGCCACAGATACGCAGTATTTT. This translates into CASSLVPLGAGATDTQYF.

V usage is TRBV5-6 and J usage is TRBJ2-7; D remains ambiguous. CDR1 is SGHDT and CDR2 is YYEEEE in the germline V gene. Deletions cut 2 bases from V and 4 bases from J, with 13 bases between. This CDR3 spans 14 amino acids. The CDR3 region is CASSFTGVTYEQYF. CDR3 DNA sequence: TGTGCCAGCAGCTTCACCGGAGTAACTTACGAGCAGTACTTC.

The genes are TRBV7-2 and TRBJ2-3; D ambiguous. Germline lookup yields CDR1 SGHTA and CDR2 FQGNSA. V lost 4 bases and J 7 bases, leaving 3 bases between the germline ends. There are 10 residues in the CDR3. CDR3 loop: CASSSYTQYF. As DNA, the CDR3 is TGTGCCAGCAGCTCATATACGCAGTATTTT. The whole variable domain, filled in from reference TRBV7-2 and TRBJ2-3, reads GAGVSQSPSNKVTEKGKDVELRCDPISGHTALYWYRQSLGQGLEFLIYFQGNSAPDKSGLPSDRFSAERTGGSVSTLTIQRTQQEDSAVYLCASSSYTQYFGPGTRLTVL.